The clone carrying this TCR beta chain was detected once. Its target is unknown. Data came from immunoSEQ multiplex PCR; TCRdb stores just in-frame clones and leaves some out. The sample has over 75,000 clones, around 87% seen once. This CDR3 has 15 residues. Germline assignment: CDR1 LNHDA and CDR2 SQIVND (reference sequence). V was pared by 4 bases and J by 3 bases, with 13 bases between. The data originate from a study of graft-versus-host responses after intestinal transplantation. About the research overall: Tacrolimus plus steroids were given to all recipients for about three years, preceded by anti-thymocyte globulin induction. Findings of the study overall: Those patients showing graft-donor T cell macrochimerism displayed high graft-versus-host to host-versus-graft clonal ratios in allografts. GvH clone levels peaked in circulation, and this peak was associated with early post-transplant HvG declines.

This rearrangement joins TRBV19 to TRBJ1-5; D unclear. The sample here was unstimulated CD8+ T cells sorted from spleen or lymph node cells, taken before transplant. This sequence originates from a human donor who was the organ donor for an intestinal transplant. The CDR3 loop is CASSRVQYDNQPQHF. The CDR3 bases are TGTGCCAGTAGTAGAGTCCAATATGACAATCAGCCCCAGCATTTT.